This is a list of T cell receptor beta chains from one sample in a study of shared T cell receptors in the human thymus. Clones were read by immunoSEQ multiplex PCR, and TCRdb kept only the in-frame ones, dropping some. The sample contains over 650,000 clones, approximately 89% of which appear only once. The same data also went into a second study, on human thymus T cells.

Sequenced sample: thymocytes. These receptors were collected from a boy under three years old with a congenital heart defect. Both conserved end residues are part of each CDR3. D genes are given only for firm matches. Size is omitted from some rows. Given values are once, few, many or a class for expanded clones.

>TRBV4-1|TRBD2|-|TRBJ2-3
CASSHAHDRIAGIGADTQYF
TGCGCCAGCAGCCACGCGCACGACCGAATAGCGGGAATTGGGGCGGATACGCAGTATTTT
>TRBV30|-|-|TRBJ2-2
CASGRWNLNTGELFF
TGTGCCTCGGGGAGATGGAACCTGAACACCGGGGAGCTGTTTTTT
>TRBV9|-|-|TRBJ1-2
CASSVAMGAALNYGYTF
TGTGCCAGCAGCGTAGCGATGGGCGCAGCCCTAAACTATGGCTACACCTTC
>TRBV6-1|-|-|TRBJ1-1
CASRATQNCETEAFF
TGTGCCAGCAGGGCGACACAAAATTGCGAGACTGAAGCTTTCTTT
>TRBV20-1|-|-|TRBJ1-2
CSAVRGGYTF
TGCAGTGCGGTCAGGGGCGGCTACACCTTC
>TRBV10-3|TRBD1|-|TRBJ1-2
CAISETGALGGYTF
TGTGCCATCAGTGAGACAGGGGCCCTTGGTGGCTACACCTTC
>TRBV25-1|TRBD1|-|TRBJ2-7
CASSERHRDRGAYEQYF
TGTGCCAGCAGTGAACGCCACCGGGACAGGGGGGCCTACGAGCAGTACTTC
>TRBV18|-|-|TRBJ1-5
CASSRGREGNQPQHF
TGTGCCAGCTCACGAGGCAGGGAAGGCAATCAGCCCCAGCATTTT
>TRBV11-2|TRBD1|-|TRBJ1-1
CASSLDIHRGKGTEAFF
TGTGCCAGCAGCTTAGATATCCACAGGGGAAAAGGCACTGAAGCTTTCTTT
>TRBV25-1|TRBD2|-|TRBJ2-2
CASSASSGGPNTGELFF
TGTGCCAGCAGTGCTTCCTCGGGGGGGCCGAACACCGGGGAGCTGTTTTTT
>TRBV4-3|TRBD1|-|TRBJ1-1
CASSQDRGQVKAFF
TGCGCCAGCAGCCAAGATCGGGGACAGGTGAAAGCTTTCTTT
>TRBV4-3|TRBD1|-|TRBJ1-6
CASSINGTENSPLHF
TGCGCCAGCAGCATTAACGGGACAGAAAATTCACCCCTCCACTTT
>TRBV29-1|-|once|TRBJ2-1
CSVALVYNEQFF
TGCAGCGTTGCACTAGTCTACAATGAGCAGTTCTTC
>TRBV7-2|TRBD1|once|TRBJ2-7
CASSLELGQGWYEQYF
TGTGCCAGCAGCTTAGAATTGGGACAGGGGTGGTACGAGCAGTACTTC
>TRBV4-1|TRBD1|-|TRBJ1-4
CASSQGVRGQGFEKLFF
TGCGCCAGCAGCCAAGGTGTTCGGGGACAGGGATTTGAAAAACTGTTTTTT
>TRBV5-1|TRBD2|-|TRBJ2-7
CASSSTAGLAYEQYF
TGCGCCAGCAGCTCCACCGCGGGACTAGCCTACGAGCAGTACTTC
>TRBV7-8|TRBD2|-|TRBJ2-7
CASSPRLALDYEQYF
TGTGCCAGCAGCCCTCGACTAGCGTTGGACTACGAGCAGTACTTC
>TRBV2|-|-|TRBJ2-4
CASARAGEPKNIQYF
TGTGCCAGCGCGCGGGCGGGTGAACCCAAAAACATTCAGTACTTC
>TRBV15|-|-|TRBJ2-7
CATSSRDRLGEQYF
TGTGCCACCAGCAGCCGAGACAGGCTAGGCGAGCAGTACTTC
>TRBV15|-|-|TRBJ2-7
CATSRDGNHRSPQTYEQYF
TGTGCCACCAGCAGAGACGGAAACCACAGGAGCCCCCAAACCTACGAGCAGTACTTC
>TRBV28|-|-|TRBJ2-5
CASSLQETQYF
TGTGCCAGCAGTCTCCAAGAGACCCAGTACTTC
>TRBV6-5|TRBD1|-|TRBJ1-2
CASTMRTGNYGYTF
TGTGCCAGCACCATGCGGACAGGGAACTATGGCTACACCTTC
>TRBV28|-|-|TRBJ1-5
CASSLRSGENSNQPQHF
TGTGCCAGCAGTTTAAGGTCCGGGGAAAATAGCAATCAGCCCCAGCATTTT
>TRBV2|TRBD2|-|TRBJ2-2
CARRGGASGRTGELFF
TGTGCCAGGAGGGGTGGGGCTAGCGGGAGAACCGGGGAGCTGTTTTTT
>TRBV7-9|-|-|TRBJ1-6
CASSAFYSSYNSPLHF
TGTGCCAGCAGCGCCTTCTATAGCTCCTATAATTCACCCCTCCACTTT
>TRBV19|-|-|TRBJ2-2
CASSSWAGGELFF
TGTGCCAGTAGTAGCTGGGCTGGCGGGGAGCTGTTTTTT
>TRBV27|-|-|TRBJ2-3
CASSFRQAGDTQYF
TGTGCCAGCAGTTTTCGTCAGGCGGGAGATACGCAGTATTTT
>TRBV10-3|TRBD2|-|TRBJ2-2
CAISVSVGGQVNTGELFF
TGTGCCATCAGTGTCTCCGTGGGAGGGCAAGTGAACACCGGGGAGCTGTTTTTT
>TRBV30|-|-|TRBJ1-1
CAWKTGMNTEAFF
TGTGCCTGGAAAACAGGGATGAACACTGAAGCTTTCTTT
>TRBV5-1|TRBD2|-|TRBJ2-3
CASSSPLAVKASTDTQYF
TGCGCCAGCAGCTCCCCACTAGCGGTAAAAGCTAGCACAGATACGCAGTATTTT
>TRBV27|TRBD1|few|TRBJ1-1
CASSLGGQGGEAFF
TGTGCCAGCAGTTTGGGGGGACAGGGAGGTGAAGCTTTCTTT
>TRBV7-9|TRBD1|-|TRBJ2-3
CASSFSGQGVLPDTQYF
TGTGCCAGCAGCTTCTCCGGACAGGGGGTTTTACCAGATACGCAGTATTTT
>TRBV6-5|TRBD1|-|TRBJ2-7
CASSLDRGQVYEQYF
TGTGCCAGCAGCCTCGACAGGGGGCAGGTCTACGAGCAGTACTTC
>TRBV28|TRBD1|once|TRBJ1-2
CASRGGRAGGYTF
TGTGCCAGCAGAGGGGGCAGGGCGGGTGGCTACACCTTC
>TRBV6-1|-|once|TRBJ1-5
CASSGYRKYQPQHF
TGTGCCAGCAGTGGGTACAGGAAATATCAGCCCCAGCATTTT
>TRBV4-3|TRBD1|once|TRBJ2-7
CASSLEQGISYEQYF
TGCGCCAGCAGCCTTGAACAGGGGATCTCCTACGAGCAGTACTTC
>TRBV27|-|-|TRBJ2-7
CASSGRAEEYYEQYF
TGTGCCAGCAGTGGGCGGGCAGAAGAATACTACGAGCAGTACTTC
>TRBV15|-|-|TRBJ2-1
CATSGRRGNEQFF
TGTGCCACCAGCGGCAGGCGAGGGAATGAGCAGTTCTTC
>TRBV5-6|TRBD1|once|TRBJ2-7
CASSRSDRVGEQYF
TGTGCCAGCAGCAGATCGGACAGGGTAGGCGAGCAGTACTTC
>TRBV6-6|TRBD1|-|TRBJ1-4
CASSYRDREAEKLFF
TGTGCCAGCAGCTATAGGGACAGGGAGGCTGAAAAACTGTTTTTT
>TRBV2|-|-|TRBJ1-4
CASSGSRRVPGEKLFF
TGTGCCAGCAGTGGGTCGCGCAGGGTACCTGGTGAAAAACTGTTTTTT